This entry is about one T cell receptor (beta chain). The target antigen is unknown. Naive CD45RA+ and memory CD45RA-negative subsets were split from CD4+ cells. Profiled with immunoSEQ multiplex PCR; TCRdb holds only in-frame clones, not every one. The table records 1.4 million to 1.5 million clones, roughly 97% of them present only once. The CDR3 runs 13 residues. Trimming cost V 11 bases and J 7 bases, with 18 bases left between them. Germline values: CDR1 MNHNS, CDR2 SASEGT. This specimen comes from a study of shared clonotypes between healthy human individuals. General study points: Sharing across four donors was highest in naive CD4 (around 5%) and lowest in memory CD8 (about 0.4%).

This TCR came from a man under 40 in good health. Sequencing used naive CD4+ T cells sorted from blood. Subset of the sample: CD45RA+ positively selected. V and J are TRBV6-1 and TRBJ2-1; D not resolved. This CDR3 is CALTRVGSNEQFF. CDR3 DNA sequence: TGTGCCCTCACAAGGGTGGGCAGTAATGAGCAGTTCTTC.